Listed below are T cell receptor beta chains from one sample, sequenced in a study of blood T cell repertoires in COVID-19. Assay: immunoSEQ multiplex PCR; the TCRdb copy retains only in-frame clones and omits some. The table includes roughly 80,000 clones, approximately 80% detected once. The material sequenced was peripheral blood. Source of these receptors: a human donor in a cohort sampled during active COVID-19. Each CDR3 is given without its conserved first and last residue. Fields, in order: J gene, V gene, D gene, CDR3 protein. The D gene is left open where the match is weak.

TRBJ1-3 | TRBV10-3 | . | AISESNGRNTIY
TRBJ1-3 | TRBV7-8 | . | ASSFSGNTIY
TRBJ1-5 | TRBV6-6 | . | ASSYLGAHSNQPQH
TRBJ1-1 | TRBV5-6 | TRBD1 | ASSRDRGAF
TRBJ1-2 | TRBV18 | . | ASSTRTSYYGYT
TRBJ1-3 | TRBV12-3/TRBV12-4 | . | ASSARQGNTIY
TRBJ1-2 | TRBV10-2 | TRBD1 | ASKGGRTNYGYT
TRBJ1-3 | TRBV9 | TRBD1 | ASSVNTGQGGNTIY
TRBJ2-5 | TRBV7-2 | TRBD2 | ASSLVGLAQETQY
TRBJ1-3 | TRBV5-1 | . | ASSLGPGTGNTIY
TRBJ2-7 | TRBV5-1 | . | ASKRDSTYEQY
TRBJ1-5 | TRBV5-4 | . | ASSRGAGNQPQH
TRBJ2-3 | TRBV27 | TRBD2 | ASKAGVSTDTQY
TRBJ2-5 | TRBV5-1 | . | ATKTGDTQETQY
TRBJ1-6 | TRBV2 | TRBD1 | ASNNRGGLSYNSPLH
TRBJ2-2 | TRBV10-1 | . | ASSAGSGTGELF
TRBJ2-7 | TRBV5-6 | . | ASSWGRNPTREQY
TRBJ1-5 | TRBV18 | TRBD1 | ASSPPGGQGPYSNQPQH
TRBJ1-1 | TRBV5-3 | . | ARRFRSGTEAF
TRBJ2-7 | TRBV5-4 | TRBD1 | ASSIPGQGAIEQY